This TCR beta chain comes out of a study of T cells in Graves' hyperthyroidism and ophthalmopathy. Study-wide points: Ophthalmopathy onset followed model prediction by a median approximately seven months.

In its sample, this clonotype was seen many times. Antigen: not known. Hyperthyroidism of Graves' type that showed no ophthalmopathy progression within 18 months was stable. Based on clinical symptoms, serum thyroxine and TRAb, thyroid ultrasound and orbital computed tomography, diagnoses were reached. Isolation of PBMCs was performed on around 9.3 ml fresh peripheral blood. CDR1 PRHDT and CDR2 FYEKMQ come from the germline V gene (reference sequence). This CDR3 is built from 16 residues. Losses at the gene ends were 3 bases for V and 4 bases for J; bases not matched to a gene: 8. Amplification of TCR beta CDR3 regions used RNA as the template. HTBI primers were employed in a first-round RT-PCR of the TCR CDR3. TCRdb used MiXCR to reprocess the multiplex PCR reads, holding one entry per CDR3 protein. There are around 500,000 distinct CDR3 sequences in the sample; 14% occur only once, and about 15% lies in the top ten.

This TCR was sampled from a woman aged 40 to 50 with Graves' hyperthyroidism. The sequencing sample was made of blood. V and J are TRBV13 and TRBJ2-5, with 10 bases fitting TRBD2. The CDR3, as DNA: TGTGCCAGCAGCTTGGAAGCGGGAGGGCCACGAGAGACCCAGTACTTC. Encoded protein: CASSLEAGGPRETQYF.